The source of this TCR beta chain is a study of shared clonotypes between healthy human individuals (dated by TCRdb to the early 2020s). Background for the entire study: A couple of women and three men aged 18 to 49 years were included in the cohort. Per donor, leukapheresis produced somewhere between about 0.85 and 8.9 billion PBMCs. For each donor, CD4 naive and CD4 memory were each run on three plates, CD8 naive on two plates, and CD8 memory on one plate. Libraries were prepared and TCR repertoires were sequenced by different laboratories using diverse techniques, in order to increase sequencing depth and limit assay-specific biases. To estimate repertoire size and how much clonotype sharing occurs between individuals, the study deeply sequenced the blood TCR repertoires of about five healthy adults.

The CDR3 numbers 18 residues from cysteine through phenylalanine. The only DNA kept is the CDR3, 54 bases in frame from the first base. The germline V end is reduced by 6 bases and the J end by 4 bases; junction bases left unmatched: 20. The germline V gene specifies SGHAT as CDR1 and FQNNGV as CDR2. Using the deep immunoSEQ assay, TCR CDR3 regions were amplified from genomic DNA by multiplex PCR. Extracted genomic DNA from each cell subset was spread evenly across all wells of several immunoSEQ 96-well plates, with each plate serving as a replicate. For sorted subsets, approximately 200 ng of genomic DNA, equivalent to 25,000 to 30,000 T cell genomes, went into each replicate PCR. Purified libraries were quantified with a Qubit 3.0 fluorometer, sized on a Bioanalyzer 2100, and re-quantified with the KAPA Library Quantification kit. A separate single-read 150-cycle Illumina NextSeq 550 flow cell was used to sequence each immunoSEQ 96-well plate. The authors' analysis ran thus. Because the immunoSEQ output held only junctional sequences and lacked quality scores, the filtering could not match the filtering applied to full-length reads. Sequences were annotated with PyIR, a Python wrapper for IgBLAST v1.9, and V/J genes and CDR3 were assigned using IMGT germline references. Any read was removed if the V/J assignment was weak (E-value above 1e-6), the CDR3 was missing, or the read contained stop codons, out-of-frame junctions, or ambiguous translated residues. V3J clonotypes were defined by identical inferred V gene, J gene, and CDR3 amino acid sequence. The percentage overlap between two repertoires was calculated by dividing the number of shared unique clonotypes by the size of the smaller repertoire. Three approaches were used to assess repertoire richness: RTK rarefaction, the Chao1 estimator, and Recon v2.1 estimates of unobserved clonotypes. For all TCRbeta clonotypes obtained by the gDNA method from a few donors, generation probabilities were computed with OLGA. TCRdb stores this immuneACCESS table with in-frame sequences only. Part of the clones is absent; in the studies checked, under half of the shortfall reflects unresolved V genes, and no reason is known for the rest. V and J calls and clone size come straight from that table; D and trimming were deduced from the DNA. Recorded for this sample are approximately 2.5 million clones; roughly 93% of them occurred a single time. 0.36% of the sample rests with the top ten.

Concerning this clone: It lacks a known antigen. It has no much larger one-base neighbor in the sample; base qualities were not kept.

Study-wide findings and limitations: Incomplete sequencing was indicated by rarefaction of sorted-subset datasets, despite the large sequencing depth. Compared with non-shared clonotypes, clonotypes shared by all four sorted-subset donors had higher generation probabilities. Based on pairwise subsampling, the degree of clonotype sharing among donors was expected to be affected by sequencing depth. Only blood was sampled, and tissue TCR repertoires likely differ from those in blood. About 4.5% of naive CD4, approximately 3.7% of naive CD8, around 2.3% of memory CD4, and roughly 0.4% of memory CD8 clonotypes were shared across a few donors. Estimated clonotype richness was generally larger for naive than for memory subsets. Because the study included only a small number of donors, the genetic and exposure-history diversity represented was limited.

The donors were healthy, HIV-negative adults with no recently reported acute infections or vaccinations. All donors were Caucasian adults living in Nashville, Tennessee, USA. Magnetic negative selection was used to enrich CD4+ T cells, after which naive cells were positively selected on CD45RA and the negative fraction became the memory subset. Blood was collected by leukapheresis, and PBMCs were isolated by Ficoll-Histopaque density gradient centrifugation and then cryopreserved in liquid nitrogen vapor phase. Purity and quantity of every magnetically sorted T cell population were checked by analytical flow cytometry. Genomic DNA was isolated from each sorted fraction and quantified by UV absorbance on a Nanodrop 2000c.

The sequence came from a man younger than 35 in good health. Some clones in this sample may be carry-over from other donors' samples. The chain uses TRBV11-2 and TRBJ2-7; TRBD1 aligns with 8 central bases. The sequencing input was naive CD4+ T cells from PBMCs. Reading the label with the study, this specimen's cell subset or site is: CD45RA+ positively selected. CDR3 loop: CASSPGDRLLYRRYEQYF. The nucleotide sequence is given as TGTGCCAGCAGTCCTGGGGACAGGCTCCTATACAGGAGATACGAGCAGTACTTC. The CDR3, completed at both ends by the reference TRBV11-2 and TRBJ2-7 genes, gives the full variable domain EAGVAQSPRYKIIEKRQSVAFWCNPISGHATLYWYQQILGQGPKLLIQFQNNGVVDDSQLPKDRFSAERLKGVDSTLKIQPAKLEDSAVYLCASSPGDRLLYRRYEQYFGPGTRLTVT.